The present entry profiles one T cell receptor beta chain with its context. Antigen: not known. The study reverse transcribed the entire isolated RNA, so it sequenced expressed TCRB transcripts. Some 3.6 million reads was the average for naive, central memory and regulatory T cell samples. Libraries were prepared by immunoSEQ multiplex PCR; TCRdb keeps only in-frame clonotypes and omits some of them. The table has approximately 250,000 clones, 20% to 25% seen once. This specimen belongs to a study of beta chain features in type 1 diabetes. Whole-study context: Patients did not differ from healthy donors in age, gender or cell yield. Across every sample, over 100 million sorted cells were examined in total. Study-level points and caveats: In all four CD4+ subsets, TCRB CDR3 length was significantly, moderately reduced in type 1 diabetes.

It was one heparinised blood draw, averaging approximately 100 mL, that each donor gave. What was sequenced was naive CD4+ T cells from blood. This clonotype was obtained from a young woman with type 1 diabetes.

As DNA, the CDR3 is TGTGCCAGCTCACCGACGACAGGGTCGGTCGGGGAGCTGTTTTTT. Protein sequence: CASSPTTGSVGELFF. The V call is TRBV18, the J call TRBJ2-2, with 7 bases that match TRBD1. V was pared by 3 bases and J by 7 bases, with 8 bases of the junction left unmatched. This CDR3 is built from 15 residues. Per germline, CDR1 KGHSH and CDR2 LQKENI.